The 2 T cell receptor beta chains below were found in one sample sequenced in a study of CD8 T cells in Susac syndrome. When the RNA was reverse transcribed, random hexamers were used with an input of roughly 0.5 to 1 ug. TCRdb redid the calling of the immunoSEQ multiplex PCR reads with MiXCR, one entry per CDR3 protein. The sample has 100,000 to 150,000 distinct CDR3 sequences, 93% seen once; the top ten hold roughly 0.32%. Sequencing was done on a sample of CD8+ T cells from PBMCs. The receptors were sampled from a human donor with multiple sclerosis.

The chain has TRBV7-8 and TRBJ2-2, with 10 bases fitting TRBD2. J gave up 8 bases and V 1 base, and 4 bases lay outside the gene matches. This CDR3 is 15 amino acids long. Germline V gives CDR1 SGHVS, CDR2 FQNEAQ. The CDR3 loop is CASSLGTSGKGELFF. The CDR3 nucleotides read TGTGCCAGCAGCTTAGGGACTAGCGGCAAAGGGGAGCTGTTTTTT.

The chain combines TRBV7-9 with TRBJ2-2, with D perhaps being TRBD1 or TRBD2 (5 bases each). The germline CDR1 and CDR2 sequences are SEHNR and FQNEAQ (reference sequence). This CDR3 spans 15 amino acids. V was pared by 4 bases and J by 2 bases, with 11 bases between. The CDR3 nucleotides read TGTGCCAGCAGCTCCCGGGACGTAAACACCGGGGAGCTGTTTTTT. Its protein is CASSSRDVNTGELFF. Combining the CDR3 with reference TRBV7-9 and TRBJ2-2 gives the whole variable domain DTGVSQNPRHKITKRGQNVTFRCDPISEHNRLYWYRQTLGQGPEFLTYFQNEAQLEKSRLLSDRFSAERPKGSFSTLEIQRTEQGDSAMYLCASSSRDVNTGELFFGEGSRLTVL.